This T cell receptor (beta chain) comes out of a study of blood T cells in healthy people across ages. The authors ran a second PCR of about 6 to 11 cycles using a sample-barcoded 5' primer and a J-beta primer mix. TCRdb fed the 5' RACE reads into MiXCR, producing one record per CDR3 protein. This repertoire shows about 730,000 distinct CDR3 sequences, about 42% found once; its top ten account for roughly 20%. V was cut by 4 bases and J by 0 bases, with 10 bases left in between. This CDR3 is 14 amino acids long. Germline V gives CDR1 LNHDA, CDR2 SQIVND (reference sequence). This receptor was obtained from a woman in her fifties or sixties in good health. The V call is TRBV19, the J call TRBJ2-7; D is ambiguous. Specimen: blood. CDR3 DNA: TGTGCCAGTAGTAGCCAGGAGAGCTCCTACGAGCAGTACTTC. It specifies CASSSQESSYEQYF. The variable domain in full, with the rest retrieved from reference TRBV19 and TRBJ2-7, is DGGITQSPKYLFRKEGQNVTLSCEQNLNHDAMYWYRQDPGQGLRLIYYSQIVNDFQKGDIAEGYSVSREKKESFPLTVTSAQKNPTAFYLCASSSQESSYEQYFGPGTRLTVT.